This T cell receptor beta chain was sequenced for a study of control samples from healthy donors and cancer patients. The table came from immunoSEQ multiplex PCR; TCRdb's copy has only in-frame clones and leaves some out. The top ten clones hold around 6.4% of a sample with 70,000 or so clones, around 94% of them seen once. In regard to this clone: The sample has other DNA sequences that encode this CDR3 too.

Trimming stripped 3 bases from V and 3 bases from J, with 4 bases between. Germline CDR1 and CDR2: GTSNPN and SVGIG (reference sequence). The CDR3 consists of 11 residues. Specimen: blood. The chain links TRBV30 to TRBJ2-3; D remains ambiguous. This clonotype was obtained from a woman between 40 and 50 years old in good health. Here the CDR3 DNA reads TGTGCCTGGAGCGAGACAGATACGCAGTATTTT. Amino acids: CAWSETDTQYF.